The 12 T cell receptor beta chains in this list originate from one sample, sequenced in a study of cytomegalovirus exposure and HLA in healthy donors. Amplification used 60 Vbeta primers and 13 Jbeta primers. The table came from immunoSEQ multiplex PCR; TCRdb's copy has only in-frame clones and leaves some out. The sample lists under 200,000 clones, roughly 77% occurring once. The sequenced material came from PBMCs. These receptor sequences come from a middle-aged woman in good health and CMV-seropositive.

This chain joins TRBV4-3 and TRBJ2-7, with TRBD1 identical over 7 bases. Germline CDR1 and CDR2: LGHNA and YSLEER. V was clipped by 6 bases and J by 1 base; unmatched bases: 9. This CDR3 is built from 15 residues. The chain's CDR3 is CASSSLAGGSYEQYF. The CDR3 DNA is TGCGCCAGCAGTTCCCTGGCAGGGGGTTCCTACGAGCAGTACTTC.

This chain connects TRBV11-3 to TRBJ2-7; D might be TRBD1 (5 bases). Between the trimmed V and J ends, which lost 5 bases and 1 base, there was a span of 12 bases. The germline gives CDR1 SGHNT, CDR2 YENEEA. The CDR3 contains 14 residues. CDR3 bases: TGTGCCAGCAGCCTATTGGACACGTCCTACGAGCAGTACTTC. Encoded protein: CASSLLDTSYEQYF.

The V and J genes are TRBV5-4 and TRBJ2-7; the match to TRBD1 covers 10 bases. J was trimmed by 1 base and V by 4 bases; bases with no gene match: 5. Germline V lookup: CDR1 SGHNT, CDR2 YYREEE (reference sequence). The CDR3 has 15 amino acids. DNA for the CDR3: TGTGCCAGCAGCAATGGACAGGGGGTTTCCTACGAGCAGTACTTC. Translating it yields CASSNGQGVSYEQYF.

CDR3 DNA: TGTGCCAGCAGCCCCTCCCGGGAGACCCAGTACTTC. Protein product: CASSPSRETQYF. J is TRBJ2-5 and V is TRBV7-7; no firm D call. The V gene lost 5 bases and the J gene lost 5 bases, with 9 bases spanning the gap. The germline gives CDR1 SSHAT, CDR2 FNYEAQ (reference sequence). The CDR3 spans 12 residues.

A few counts support this clone. CDR3 DNA sequence: TGTGCCAGCAGCCGTGGACATTCCACCTACGAGCAGTACTTC. This codes for CASSRGHSTYEQYF. The rearrangement uses TRBV5-6 and TRBJ2-5; TRBD1 might be the D (5 bases). The assigned J gene may be wrong: the sequence end matches TRBJ2-7 better. Germline-derived CDR1 and CDR2 are SGHDT and YYEEEE. The CDR3 loop spans 14 amino acids.

This clone has more than one count but fewer than ten. The rearrangement links TRBV18 to TRBJ1-5, with TRBD1 as a possible D gene (6 bases). The CDR3 has 14 residues. Germline V gene sequence: CDR1 KGHSH, CDR2 LQKENI. The V and J ends lost 4 bases and 5 bases respectively, with 12 bases between them. The CDR3 reads CASSQKGGDQPQHF. The CDR3 coding sequence is TGTGCCAGCTCACAAAAAGGGGGTGATCAGCCCCAGCATTTT.

The chain carries TRBV7-8 and TRBJ2-5, with D maybe TRBD1 (5 bases). This CDR3 is 15 amino acids long. Trimming cost V 5 bases and J 5 bases, with 18 bases left between them. Germline V CDR1 and CDR2: SGHVS, FQNEAQ. Written as DNA, the CDR3 is TGTGCCAGCAGCCCTAGGCGAATAGGGGTGGAGACCCAGTACTTC. Translated: CASSPRRIGVETQYF.

V gene TRBV11-3 combines with J gene TRBJ1-2, with D perhaps matching TRBD1 (5 bases). The CDR3 sequence is 14 residues long. Germline V gene lookup returns CDR1 SGHNT and CDR2 YENEEA. Trimming stripped 3 bases from V and 3 bases from J, with 11 bases between. The CDR3 bases are TGTGCCAGCAGCTTGGAGGGGCGCGACTATGGCTACACCTTC. Translated, it gives CASSLEGRDYGYTF.

The chain links TRBV2 to TRBJ2-3; 7 bases line up with TRBD1. The CDR3 is 14 residues long. Germline V gene sequence: CDR1 SNHLY, CDR2 FYNNEI. V was clipped by 10 bases and J by 6 bases; unmatched bases: 13. The CDR3 spells CATTRQGRGDTQYF. In DNA, the CDR3 is TGTGCCACCACTAGACAGGGCCGAGGGGATACGCAGTATTTT.

The chain uses TRBV12-5 and TRBJ2-1; 11 bases map to TRBD2. Per germline, CDR1 LGHNT and CDR2 FRNRAP. The CDR3 has 15 residues. V shed 4 bases, J shed 7 bases, and the junction held 6 bases outside the gene matches. CDR3 bases: TGTGCTAGTGGTTCCCTGACTAGCGGGACGAATGAGCAGTTCTTC. Translating it yields CASGSLTSGTNEQFF.

This chain's CDR3 is CASRTGGVNTEAFF. The DNA of the CDR3 is TGTGCCAGCAGAACAGGGGGCGTAAACACTGAAGCTTTCTTT. The V and J genes are TRBV6-1 and TRBJ1-1; TRBD1 matches at 9 bases. The J segment lost 2 bases and the V segment lost 6 bases, leaving 4 bases of the junction unmatched. The CDR3 spans 14 residues. CDR1 and CDR2 from the germline V gene are MNHNS and SASEGT.

The CDR3 is CASSELEPRGYTF. CDR3 bases: TGTGCCAGCAGTGAATTAGAACCGAGGGGCTACACCTTC. The chain recombines TRBV6-1 with TRBJ1-2; D is unresolved. Germline V gives CDR1 MNHNS, CDR2 SASEGT. The V and J ends lost 2 bases and 8 bases respectively, with 12 bases between them. The CDR3 covers 13 residues.